This T cell receptor (beta chain) was captured by sequencing in a study of cytomegalovirus exposure and HLA in healthy donors. Findings and caveats of the study: Overall, around 160 TCR beta chains were annotated as cytomegalovirus-associated.

On this clone itself: Its antigen is not identified.

Donors were nominally healthy when sampled, though unrecorded immune exposures were likely. 60 Vbeta and 13 Jbeta primers were used in PCR. Libraries were prepared by immunoSEQ multiplex PCR; TCRdb keeps only in-frame clonotypes and omits some of them. The sample has over 110,000 clones; 82% are singletons. Per the germline V gene, CDR1 is LNHDA and CDR2 is SQIVND (reference sequence). Deletions cut 1 base from V and 2 bases from J, with 12 bases between. This CDR3 spans 16 amino acids. This chain connects TRBV19 to TRBJ2-1; D remains unclear. Sequencing used PBMCs. The source is a male donor in good health and CMV-seronegative. The CDR3 loop is CASSIGGRSPYNEQFF. In DNA, the CDR3 is TGTGCCAGTAGTATAGGTGGCCGCTCTCCCTACAATGAGCAGTTCTTC.